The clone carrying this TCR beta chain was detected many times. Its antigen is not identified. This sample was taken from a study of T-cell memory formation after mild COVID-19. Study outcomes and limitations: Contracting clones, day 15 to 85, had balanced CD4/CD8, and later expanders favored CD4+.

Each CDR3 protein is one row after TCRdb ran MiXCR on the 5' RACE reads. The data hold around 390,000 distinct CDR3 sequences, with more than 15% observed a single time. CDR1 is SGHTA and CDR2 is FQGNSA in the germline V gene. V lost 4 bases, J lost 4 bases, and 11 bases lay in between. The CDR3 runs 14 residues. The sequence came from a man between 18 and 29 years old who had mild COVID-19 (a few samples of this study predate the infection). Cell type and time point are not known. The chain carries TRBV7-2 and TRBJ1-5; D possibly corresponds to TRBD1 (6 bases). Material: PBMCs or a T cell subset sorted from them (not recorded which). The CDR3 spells CASSSFQGNQPQHF. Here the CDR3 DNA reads TGTGCCAGCAGCTCCTTCCAGGGGAATCAGCCCCAGCATTTT.